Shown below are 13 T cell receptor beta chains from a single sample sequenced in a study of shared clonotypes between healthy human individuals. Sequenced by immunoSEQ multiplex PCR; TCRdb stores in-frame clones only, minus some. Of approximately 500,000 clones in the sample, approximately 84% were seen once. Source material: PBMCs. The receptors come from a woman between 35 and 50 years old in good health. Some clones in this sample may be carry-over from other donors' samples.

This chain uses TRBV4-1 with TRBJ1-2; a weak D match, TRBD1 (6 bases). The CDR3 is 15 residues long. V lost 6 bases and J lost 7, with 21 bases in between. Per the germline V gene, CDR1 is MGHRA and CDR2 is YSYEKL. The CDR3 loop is CASSEENRELSGYTF. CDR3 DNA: TGCGCCAGCAGTGAGGAAAACAGGGAACTGAGTGGCTACACCTTC.

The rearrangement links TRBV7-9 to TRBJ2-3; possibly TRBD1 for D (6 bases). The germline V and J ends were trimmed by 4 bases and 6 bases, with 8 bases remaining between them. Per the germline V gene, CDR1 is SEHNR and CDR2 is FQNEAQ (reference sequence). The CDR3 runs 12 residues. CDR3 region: CASSWDTDTQYF. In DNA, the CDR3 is TGTGCCAGCAGCTGGGACACTGATACGCAGTATTTT.

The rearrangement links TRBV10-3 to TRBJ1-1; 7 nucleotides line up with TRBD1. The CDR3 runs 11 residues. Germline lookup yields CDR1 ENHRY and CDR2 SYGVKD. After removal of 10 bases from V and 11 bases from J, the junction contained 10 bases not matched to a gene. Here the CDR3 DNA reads TGTGCCAGCAGCGGGACAGTCGATGCTTTCTTT. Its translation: CASSGTVDAFF.

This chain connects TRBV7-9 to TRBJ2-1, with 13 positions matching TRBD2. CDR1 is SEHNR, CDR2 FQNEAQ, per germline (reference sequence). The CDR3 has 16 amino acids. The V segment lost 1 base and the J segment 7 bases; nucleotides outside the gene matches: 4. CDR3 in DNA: TGTGCCAGCAGCTTAGTGGGGACTAGCGGGATGAATGAGCAGTTCTTC. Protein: CASSLVGTSGMNEQFF. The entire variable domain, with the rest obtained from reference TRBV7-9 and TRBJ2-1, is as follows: DTGVSQNPRHKITKRGQNVTFRCDPISEHNRLYWYRQTLGQGPEFLTYFQNEAQLEKSRLLSDRFSAERPKGSFSTLEIQRTEQGDSAMYLCASSLVGTSGMNEQFFGPGTRLTVL.

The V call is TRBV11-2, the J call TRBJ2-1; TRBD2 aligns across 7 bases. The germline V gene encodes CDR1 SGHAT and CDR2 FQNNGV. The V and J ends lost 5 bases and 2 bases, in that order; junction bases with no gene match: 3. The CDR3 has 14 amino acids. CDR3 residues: CASSPSGTYNEQFF. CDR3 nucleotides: TGTGCCAGCAGCCCCAGCGGGACCTACAATGAGCAGTTCTTC.

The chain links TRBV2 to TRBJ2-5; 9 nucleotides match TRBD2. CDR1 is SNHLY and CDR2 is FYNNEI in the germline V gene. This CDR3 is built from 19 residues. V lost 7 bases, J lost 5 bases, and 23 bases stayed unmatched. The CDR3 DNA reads TGTGCCAGCACCCTCCCGGGTCGTAGCGGGAGAGGGAATGCGGAGACCCAGTACTTC. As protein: CASTLPGRSGRGNAETQYF.

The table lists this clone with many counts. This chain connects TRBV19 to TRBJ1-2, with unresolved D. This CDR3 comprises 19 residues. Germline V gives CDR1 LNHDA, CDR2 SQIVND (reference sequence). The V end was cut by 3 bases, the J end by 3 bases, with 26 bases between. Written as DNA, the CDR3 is TGTGCCAGTAGTATGAGTTTTAGACTCACCCAACCTAGGGACTATGGCTACACCTTC. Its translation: CASSMSFRLTQPRDYGYTF.

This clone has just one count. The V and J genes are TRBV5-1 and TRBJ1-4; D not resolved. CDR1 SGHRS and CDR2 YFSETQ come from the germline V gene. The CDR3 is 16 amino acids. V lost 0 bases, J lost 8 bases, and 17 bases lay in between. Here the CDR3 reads CASSLVGGRTNEKLFF. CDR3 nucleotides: TGCGCCAGCAGCTTGGTCGGTGGGCGTACCAACGAAAAACTGTTTTTT.

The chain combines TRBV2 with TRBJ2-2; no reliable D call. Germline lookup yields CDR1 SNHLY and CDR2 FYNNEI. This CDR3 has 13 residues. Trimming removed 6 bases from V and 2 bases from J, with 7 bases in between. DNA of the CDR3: TGTGCCAGCAGCCTCACAAACACCGGGGAGCTGTTTTTT. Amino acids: CASSLTNTGELFF.

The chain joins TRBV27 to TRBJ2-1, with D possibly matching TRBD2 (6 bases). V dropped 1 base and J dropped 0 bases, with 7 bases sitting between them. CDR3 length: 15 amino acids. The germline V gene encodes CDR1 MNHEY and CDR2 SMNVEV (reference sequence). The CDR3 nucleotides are TGTGCCAGCAGTTTATTCGGGAGCTCCTACAATGAGCAGTTCTTC. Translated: CASSLFGSSYNEQFF.

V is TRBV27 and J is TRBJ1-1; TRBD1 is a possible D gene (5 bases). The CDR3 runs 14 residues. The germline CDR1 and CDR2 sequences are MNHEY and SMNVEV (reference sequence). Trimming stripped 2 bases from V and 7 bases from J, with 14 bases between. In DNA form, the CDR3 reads TGTGCCAGCAGTTTAAGAGGGGTCGGGGGTGAAGCTTTCTTT. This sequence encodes CASSLRGVGGEAFF.

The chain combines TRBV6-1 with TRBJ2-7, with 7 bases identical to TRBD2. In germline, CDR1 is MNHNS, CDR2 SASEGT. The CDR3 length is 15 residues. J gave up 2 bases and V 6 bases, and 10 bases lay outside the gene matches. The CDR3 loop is CASRRREGIAYEQYF. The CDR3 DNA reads TGTGCCAGCAGGCGGAGGGAGGGCATTGCCTACGAGCAGTACTTC.

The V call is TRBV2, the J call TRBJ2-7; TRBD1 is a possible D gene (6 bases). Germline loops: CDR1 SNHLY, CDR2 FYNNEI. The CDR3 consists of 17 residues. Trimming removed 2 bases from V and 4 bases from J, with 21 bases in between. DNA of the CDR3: TGTGCCAGCAGTGAATTAGCCAGGGGTCTAGCAGTATACGAGCAGTACTTC. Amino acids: CASSELARGLAVYEQYF.